The next 32 T cell receptor beta chains were all read from a single sample in a study of shared clonotypes between healthy human individuals. The assay was immunoSEQ multiplex PCR, and TCRdb's table has in-frame clones only and misses some. The sample has about 2.1 million clones, around 93% seen once. Terminally differentiated effector memory CD45RA+ cells were excluded by CCR7 positive selection of CD45RO-negative cells. Specimen: naive CD8+ T cells from PBMCs. The receptors were gathered from a man between 18 and 35 years old in good health. Some clones in this sample may be carry-over from other donors' samples.

The chain recombines TRBV4-1 with TRBJ2-2; D might be TRBD2 (5 bases). V gave up 6 bases and J gave up 1 base, with 18 bases separating them. This CDR3 is 17 amino acids long. Germline-derived CDR1 and CDR2 are MGHRA and YSYEKL. CDR3 protein: CASSQIATSENTGELFF. CDR3 sequence (DNA): TGCGCCAGCAGTCAAATTGCAACTAGTGAGAACACCGGGGAGCTGTTTTTT.

Regarding this clone: Additional DNA sequences in this sample encode the identical CDR3. The chain couples TRBV19 to TRBJ2-1; D is undetermined. The germline CDR1 and CDR2 sequences are LNHDA and SQIVND (reference sequence). V was cut by 3 bases and J by 4 bases, with 4 bases left in between. The CDR3 totals 12 residues. CDR3 region: CASSIGYNEQFF. The CDR3 DNA follows: TGTGCCAGTAGTATTGGTTACAATGAGCAGTTCTTC. Variable domain in full (rest from reference TRBV19 and TRBJ2-1): DGGITQSPKYLFRKEGQNVTLSCEQNLNHDAMYWYRQDPGQGLRLIYYSQIVNDFQKGDIAEGYSVSREKKESFPLTVTSAQKNPTAFYLCASSIGYNEQFFGPGTRLTVL.

A word on this clone: Other DNA sequences from this sample encode an identical CDR3 as well. V usage is TRBV19 and J usage is TRBJ2-7; 8 bases line up with TRBD2. The CDR3 has 15 residues. CDR1 LNHDA and CDR2 SQIVND come from the germline V gene (reference sequence). With V trimmed by 1 base and J by 1 base, 3 bases remained unmatched. This chain's CDR3 is CASSIGSGSSYEQYF. In DNA, the CDR3 is TGTGCCAGTAGTATAGGGAGCGGGAGTTCCTACGAGCAGTACTTC. The full variable domain, with the rest looked up from reference TRBV19 and TRBJ2-7, is DGGITQSPKYLFRKEGQNVTLSCEQNLNHDAMYWYRQDPGQGLRLIYYSQIVNDFQKGDIAEGYSVSREKKESFPLTVTSAQKNPTAFYLCASSIGSGSSYEQYFGPGTRLTVT.

A remark on this clone: Distinct nucleotide sequences in the sample also encode this CDR3. The chain uses TRBV4-3 and TRBJ2-7, with TRBD2 as a possible D gene (5 bases). CDR1 LGHNA and CDR2 YSLEER come from the germline V gene. This CDR3 is built from 13 residues. V gave up 1 base and J gave up 6 bases, with 10 bases separating them. CDR3 amino acids: CASSQGLRGEQYF. The CDR3 coding sequence is TGCGCCAGCAGCCAAGGCCTTCGGGGCGAGCAGTACTTC.

In this sample, this clone turned up a few times. The CDR3 sequence: CSAVLGELFF. The CDR3 nucleotides are TGCAGCGCCGTCCTAGGGGAGCTGTTTTTT. The chain uses TRBV29-1 and TRBJ2-2; no reliable D call. Germline V lookup: CDR1 SQVTM, CDR2 ANQGSEA. The CDR3 has 10 residues. V gave up 7 bases and J gave up 8 bases, with 8 bases separating them.

As concerns this clone: Other DNA sequences of this sample code for an identical CDR3. The J gene is TRBJ2-7, the V gene TRBV28, with D possibly matching TRBD2 (6 bases). The CDR3 is 14 amino acids. CDR1 and CDR2 (germline): MDHEN, SYDVKM. Trimming pared 1 base from V and 2 bases from J, leaving 9 bases between. The DNA for the CDR3 is TGTGCCAGCAGTTTATTCGGGGGTCCCTACGAGCAGTACTTC. Amino acids: CASSLFGGPYEQYF.

The V gene is TRBV11-3, the J gene TRBJ2-2, with D hard to call. The CDR3 covers 12 residues. CDR1 is SGHNT and CDR2 is YENEEA in the germline V gene. The V end was cut by 5 bases, the J end by 6 bases, with 7 bases between. The CDR3 protein is CASSLYSGELFF. DNA of the CDR3: TGTGCCAGCAGCCTATACTCCGGGGAGCTGTTTTTT.

The rearrangement joins TRBV9 to TRBJ2-3; D is tentatively TRBD1 or TRBD2 (6 bases each). CDR3 size: 16 residues. V was cut by 3 bases and J by 0 bases, with 14 bases left in between. From germline, CDR1 is SGDLS and CDR2 YYNGEE. The CDR3 here is CASSGKGDSSTDTQYF. The DNA for the CDR3 is TGTGCCAGCAGCGGGAAGGGGGACTCTAGCACAGATACGCAGTATTTT.

The chain joins TRBV5-1 to TRBJ1-5; 7 positions agree with TRBD1. Germline CDR1 SGHRS, CDR2 YFSETQ. The CDR3 has 15 residues. Trimming took 4 bases from V and 6 from J; bases not matched to a gene: 10. The CDR3 region is CASSRIDRESQPQHF. Written as DNA, the CDR3 is TGCGCCAGCAGCCGAATAGACAGGGAAAGTCAGCCCCAGCATTTT.

The V and J genes are TRBV19 and TRBJ2-1; 7 positions agree with TRBD2. Germline V gene sequence: CDR1 LNHDA, CDR2 SQIVND (reference sequence). V gave up 5 bases and J gave up 1 base; unmatched junction bases: 2. CDR3 length: 14 amino acids. Here the CDR3 reads CASSRRESYNEQFF. CDR3 coding DNA: TGTGCCAGTAGTCGGCGGGAGTCCTACAATGAGCAGTTCTTC.

The chain uses TRBV6-6 and TRBJ2-7; no clear D gene. Trimming took off 0 bases at V and 9 bases at J, with 6 bases between the two ends. The length of the CDR3 is 11 residues. CDR1 is MNHNY and CDR2 is SVGAGI in the germline V gene (reference sequence). CDR3 in amino acids: CASSYSELQYF. The CDR3 DNA reads as TGTGCCAGCAGTTACTCGGAGCTGCAGTACTTC.

This chain joins TRBV13 and TRBJ1-6; D is ambiguous. CDR1 is PRHDT, CDR2 FYEKMQ, per germline (reference sequence). This CDR3 contains 16 residues. The V gene lost 0 bases and the J gene lost 9 bases, with 15 bases spanning the gap. The CDR3 coding sequence is TGTGCCAGCAGCTTAGGCGGTTGGGGTAAGGGTTCACCCCTCCACTTT. It is translated as CASSLGGWGKGSPLHF.

The table lists this clone with a count of one. The chain joins TRBV4-3 to TRBJ2-1; the D gene is possibly TRBD2 (6 bases). Trimming shortened V by 0 bases and J by 2 bases, and 11 bases separated the two germline ends. The germline V gene encodes CDR1 LGHNA and CDR2 YSLEER. The CDR3 runs 16 residues. CDR3 sequence (DNA): TGCGCCAGCAGCCAAGATCGCCTAGCGACCTACAATGAGCAGTTCTTC. Protein: CASSQDRLATYNEQFF.

The chain employs TRBV10-3 and TRBJ1-2; D ambiguous. The germline CDR1 and CDR2 sequences are ENHRY and SYGVKD. Trimming removed 10 bases at V and 2 bases at J, with 14 bases between. The CDR3 has 13 residues. The CDR3 loop reads CATREETNYGYTF. The CDR3, as DNA: TGTGCCACCCGGGAGGAGACGAACTATGGCTACACCTTC.

CDR3 nucleotide sequence: TGTGCCAGCAGTTTATATCCAGGAGCTAACTATGGCTACACCTTC. This gives the protein CASSLYPGANYGYTF. The chain employs TRBV27 and TRBJ1-2, with D hard to call. V gave up 1 base and J gave up 0 bases, with 9 bases separating them. The CDR3 sequence is 15 residues long. Germline loops: CDR1 MNHEY, CDR2 SMNVEV (reference sequence).

This chain joins TRBV27 and TRBJ2-6; D uncertain. This CDR3 has 18 residues. Germline-derived CDR1 and CDR2 are MNHEY and SMNVEV (reference sequence). V lost 5 bases to trimming and J lost 0 bases, with 17 bases between them. Here the CDR3 reads CASSQLEDVSSGANVLTF. The CDR3 coding sequence is TGTGCCAGCAGTCAGCTAGAGGATGTGAGCTCTGGGGCCAACGTCCTGACTTTC.

The V gene is TRBV27, the J gene TRBJ2-1; a weak D match, TRBD2 (5 bases). This CDR3 contains 15 residues. The germline CDR1 and CDR2 sequences are MNHEY and SMNVEV (reference sequence). V shed 3 bases and J shed 5 bases, with 14 bases lying between them. CDR3 nucleotide sequence: TGTGCCAGCAGTTTTTTGGCTAGCTTCCACAATGAGCAGTTCTTC. It codes for CASSFLASFHNEQFF.

This clone was recorded once. The chain is built from TRBV6-6 and TRBJ2-7; D is unclear. Looked up from germline, CDR1 is MNHNY and CDR2 is SVGAGI (reference sequence). Trimming pared 6 bases from V and 7 bases from J, leaving 10 bases between. The CDR3 runs 11 residues. As DNA, the CDR3 is TGTGCCAGCAGGGATGTGGAAGAGCAGTACTTC. The encoded protein is CASRDVEEQYF.

This clone was seen only a few times. The junction and the germline gene differ at one end; a read error may be behind it. The genes are TRBV27 and TRBJ1-1; no clear D gene. CDR1 is MNHEY, CDR2 SMNVEV, per germline (reference sequence). This CDR3 comprises 15 residues. The CDR3 is CASSVSRVGNTEAFF. In DNA form, the CDR3 reads TGTGCCAGCAGTGTATCACGGGTGGGGAACACTGAAGCTTTCTTT.

The rearrangement joins TRBV5-5 to TRBJ2-1, with a possible D match to TRBD2 (6 bases). This CDR3 is built from 12 residues. Trimming removed 7 bases from V and 10 bases from J, with 15 bases in between. The germline V gene has CDR1 SGHKS and CDR2 YYEKEE (reference sequence). CDR3 sequence (DNA): TGTGCCAGCGACGCCTCAGGGAGGGAGCAGTTCTTC. Its protein is CASDASGREQFF.

V and J are TRBV30 and TRBJ2-1; the match to TRBD1 covers 10 bases. CDR1 and CDR2 (germline): GTSNPN, SVGIG (reference sequence). The CDR3 length is 13 residues. V lost 1 base and J lost 8; bases outside the gene matches: 2. CDR3 sequence (DNA): TGTGCCTGGAGTGCGACAGGGGGCGATGAGCAGTTCTTC. It specifies CAWSATGGDEQFF.

V is TRBV6-6 and J is TRBJ1-5, with no clear D. Trimming stripped 8 bases from V and 0 bases from J, with 11 bases between. This CDR3 spans 14 amino acids. The germline V gene has CDR1 MNHNY and CDR2 SVGAGI (reference sequence). The CDR3 spells CASWISHSNQPQHF. The DNA for the CDR3 is TGTGCCAGCTGGATCAGCCATAGCAATCAGCCCCAGCATTTT.

The V gene is TRBV27, the J gene TRBJ2-7; D is ambiguous. V lost 3 bases to trimming and J lost 4 bases, with 10 bases between them. CDR1 MNHEY and CDR2 SMNVEV come from the germline V gene (reference sequence). The CDR3 has 13 amino acids. The CDR3 spells CASSLLQFYEQYF. In DNA form, the CDR3 reads TGTGCCAGCAGTTTGCTCCAGTTTTACGAGCAGTACTTC.

Only one count was recorded for this clone. The same CDR3 can be traced to other DNA sequences in this sample. The CDR3 loop reads CASSHGQGSYEQYF. The DNA of the CDR3 is TGTGCCAGCAGTCACGGACAGGGCTCCTACGAGCAGTACTTC. The rearrangement joins TRBV27 to TRBJ2-7, with TRBD1 matching 8 bases. Per germline, CDR1 MNHEY and CDR2 SMNVEV (reference sequence). The CDR3 covers 14 residues. Trimming at V came to 5 bases and at J to 0 bases, leaving 3 bases not matched to a gene.

V gene TRBV5-1 combines with J gene TRBJ2-7, with D perhaps TRBD1 (6 bases). V was shortened by 2 bases and J by 7 bases, with 13 bases between the two germline ends. The CDR3 runs to 13 residues. Germline V gene data show CDR1 as SGHRS and CDR2 as YFSETQ. The CDR3 sequence: CASSLGRGEEQYF. CDR3 DNA: TGCGCCAGCAGCTTAGGCAGGGGTGAGGAGCAGTACTTC.

The chain joins TRBV19 to TRBJ1-3; D is undetermined. The length of the CDR3 is 12 residues. Germline V gene lookup returns CDR1 LNHDA and CDR2 SQIVND (reference sequence). V lost 4 bases to trimming and J lost 0 bases, with 1 base between them. The CDR3 nucleotides are TGTGCCAGTAGTAACTCTGGAAACACCATATATTTT. It specifies CASSNSGNTIYF.

The V and J genes are TRBV6-6 and TRBJ2-7, with TRBD1 matching 8 bases. CDR3 length: 16 amino acids. Germline lookup yields CDR1 MNHNY and CDR2 SVGAGI (reference sequence). J gave up 4 bases and V 2 bases, and 10 bases lay outside the gene matches. The CDR3 reads CASSYGQGATSYEQYF. As DNA, the CDR3 is TGTGCCAGCAGTTACGGCCAGGGGGCAACTTCATACGAGCAGTACTTC.

The genes are TRBV15 and TRBJ2-2; 13 bases match TRBD2. This CDR3 has 15 amino acids. The V gene's germline CDR1 is LNHNV and CDR2 YYDKDF (reference sequence). Trimming at V came to 6 bases and at J to 8 bases, leaving 6 bases not matched to a gene. The CDR3 bases are TGTGCCACCAGAATTGGACTAGCGGGAGATGGGGAGCTGTTTTTT. This gives the protein CATRIGLAGDGELFF.

The rearrangement joins TRBV6-4 to TRBJ2-3; D tentatively reads TRBD1 or TRBD2 (6 bases each). V was cut by 5 bases and J by 5 bases, with 14 bases left in between. This CDR3 spans 14 amino acids. The germline V gene encodes CDR1 MRHNA and CDR2 SNTAGT. Here the CDR3 DNA reads TGTGCCAGCAGTAACAAAGGGGGAGGAGATACGCAGTATTTT. It translates to CASSNKGGGDTQYF.

The chain has TRBV28 and TRBJ2-3; 7 bases are shared with TRBD2. The V segment lost 3 bases and the J segment 5 bases; nucleotides outside the gene matches: 5. From germline, CDR1 is MDHEN and CDR2 SYDVKM. CDR3 length: 14 amino acids. CDR3: CASSLLASGDTQYF. The CDR3, as DNA: TGTGCCAGCAGTTTGCTGGCTAGCGGAGATACGCAGTATTTT. The whole variable domain, remainder taken from reference TRBV28 and TRBJ2-3, is DVKVTQSSRYLVKRTGEKVFLECVQDMDHENMFWYRQDPGLGLRLIYFSYDVKMKEKGDIPEGYSVSREKKERFSLILESASTNQTSMYLCASSLLASGDTQYFGPGTRLTVL.

Only one count was recorded for this clone. V gene TRBV19 combines with J gene TRBJ2-3; D remains ambiguous. The CDR3 consists of 11 residues. The germline V and J ends were trimmed by 5 bases and 4 bases, with 4 bases remaining between them. The V gene's germline CDR1 is LNHDA and CDR2 SQIVND (reference sequence). CDR3 amino acids: CASSESDTQYF. The CDR3 bases are TGTGCCAGTAGTGAGTCAGATACGCAGTATTTT.

The genes are TRBV9 and TRBJ2-2; TRBD1 agrees at 7 bases. This CDR3 has 16 residues. With V trimmed by 7 bases and J by 6 bases, 15 bases remained unmatched. Germline CDR1 is SGDLS and CDR2 is YYNGEE. CDR3 residues: CASSVQGGASSGELFF. CDR3 bases: TGTGCCAGCTCGGTACAAGGGGGCGCCTCGTCCGGGGAGCTGTTTTTT.